This T cell receptor (beta chain) comes out of a study of T cells expressing NK-cell markers. TCRdb processed the 5' RACE reads again and assigns one entry to each CDR3 protein, with no DNA. The clone table shows a few hundred thousand distinct CDR3 sequences, with the ten largest holding 1.4%. The receptor's source is a woman aged 50 to 65 in good health. The specimen was blood T cells: a sorted CD56 or NKG2C T cell subset, CD4+ or CD8+ T cells, or bulk PBMC T cells (not recorded which).

CDR3 residues: CASSPRGGSSYEQYF. The gene calls are TRBV12-3 or TRBV12-4 and TRBJ2-7; TCRdb picks TRBD1, but there is no DNA to check that call. This CDR3 has 15 residues.